This T cell receptor beta chain appears in the sequencing data of a study of patients and donors after allogeneic stem cell transplantation (dated by TCRdb to the early 2020s). There are a few counts of this clonotype. It has no known antigen specificity. No quality values exist for individual bases; no much larger clone is one base distant. The method behind the library was RT-PCR. Sequenced on a NextSeq 550. Through fastp at Q25 and MiXCR, TCRdb rebuilt clones from the public reads, retaining in-frame beta chains. CDR3 protein duplicates are merged, each entry listing the most common genes and DNA. This sample has about a million distinct CDR3 sequences in its table, and roughly 18% of those were observed once. Clones ranked in the top ten supply roughly 6.4% of the sample. The sequence was obtained from a human donor who was either an allogeneic HSCT recipient or a stem cell or donor lymphocyte infusion donor (not recorded which). It is not recorded whose cells these are; they may come from a transplant donor. Sequencing was done on a sample of blood, either unsorted or a sorted T cell fraction (not recorded which).

The bases are TGTGCCAGCAAGGGGGGCTCCCCTGGTGGCTACACCTTC. This translates into CASKGGSPGGYTF. This receptor chain uses TRBV6-1 and TRBJ1-2; a tentative D match to TRBD1 spans 6 bases. The cysteine opens and the phenylalanine closes a CDR3 of 13 amino acids. The read is trimmed to its CDR3 DNA, 39 bases read in frame from base 1. For CDR1 and CDR2, the germline V gene lists MNHNS and SASEGT. V is clipped by 7 bases and J by 7 bases, and the sequence between their germline boundaries is 16 bases long.